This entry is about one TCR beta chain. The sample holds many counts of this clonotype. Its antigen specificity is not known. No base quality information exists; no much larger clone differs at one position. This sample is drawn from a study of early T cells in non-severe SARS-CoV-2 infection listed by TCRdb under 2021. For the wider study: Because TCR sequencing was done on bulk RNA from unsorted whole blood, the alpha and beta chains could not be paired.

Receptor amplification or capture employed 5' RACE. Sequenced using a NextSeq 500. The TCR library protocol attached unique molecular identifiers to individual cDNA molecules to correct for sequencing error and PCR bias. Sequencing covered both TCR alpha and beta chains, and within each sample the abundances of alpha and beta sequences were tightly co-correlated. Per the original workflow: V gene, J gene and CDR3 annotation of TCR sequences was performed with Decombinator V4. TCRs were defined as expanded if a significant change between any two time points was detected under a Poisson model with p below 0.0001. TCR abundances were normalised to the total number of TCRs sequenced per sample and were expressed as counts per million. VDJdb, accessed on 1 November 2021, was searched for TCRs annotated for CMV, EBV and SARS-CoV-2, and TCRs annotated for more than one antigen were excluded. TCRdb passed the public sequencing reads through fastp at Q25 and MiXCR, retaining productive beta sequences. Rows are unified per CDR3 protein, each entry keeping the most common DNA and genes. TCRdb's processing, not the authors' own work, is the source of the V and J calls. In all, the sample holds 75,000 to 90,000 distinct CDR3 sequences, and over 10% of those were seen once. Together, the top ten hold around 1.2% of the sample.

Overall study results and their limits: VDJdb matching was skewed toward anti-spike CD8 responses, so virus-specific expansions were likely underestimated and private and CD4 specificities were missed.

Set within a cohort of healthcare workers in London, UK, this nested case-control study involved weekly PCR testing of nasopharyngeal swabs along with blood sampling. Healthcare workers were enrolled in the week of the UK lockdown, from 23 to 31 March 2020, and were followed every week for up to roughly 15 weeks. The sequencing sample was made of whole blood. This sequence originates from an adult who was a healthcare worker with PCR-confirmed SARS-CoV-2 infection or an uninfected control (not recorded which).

The sequenced DNA: TGCAGCGCTGTTCGACGGAACTCTGGAAACACCATATATTTT. Its protein product is CSAVRRNSGNTIYF. Rearrangement joined TRBV29-1 to TRBJ1-3, with no confidently assigned D gene. The junction carries 13 bases between V and J, which are trimmed by 7 bases and 0 bases respectively. The CDR3 spans 14 residues, from the cysteine through the phenylalanine. The DNA shown is the 42-base CDR3, in frame from base 1. From the germline V gene, CDR1 is SQVTM and CDR2 is ANQGSEA.